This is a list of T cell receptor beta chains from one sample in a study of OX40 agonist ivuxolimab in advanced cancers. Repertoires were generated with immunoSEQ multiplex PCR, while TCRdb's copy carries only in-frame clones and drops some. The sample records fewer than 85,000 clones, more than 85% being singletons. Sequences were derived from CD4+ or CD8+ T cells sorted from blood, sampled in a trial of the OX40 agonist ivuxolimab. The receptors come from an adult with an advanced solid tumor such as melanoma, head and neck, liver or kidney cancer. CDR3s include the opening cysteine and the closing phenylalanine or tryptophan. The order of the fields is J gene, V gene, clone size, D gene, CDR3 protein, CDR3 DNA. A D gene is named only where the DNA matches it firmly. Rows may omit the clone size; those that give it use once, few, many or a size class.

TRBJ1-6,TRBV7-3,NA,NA,CASSLSGGNSPLHF,TGTGCCAGCAGCTTAAGCGGGGGAAATTCACCCCTCCACTTT
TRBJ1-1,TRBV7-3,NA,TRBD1,CASSHLDRDEAFF,TGTGCCAGCAGCCACCTCGACAGGGATGAGGCTTTCTTT
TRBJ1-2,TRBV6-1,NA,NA,CASSEGAVNYGYTF,TGTGCCAGCAGTGAAGGGGCGGTTAACTATGGCTACACCTTC
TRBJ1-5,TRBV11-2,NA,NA,CASSPDSNQPQHF,TGTGCCAGCAGCCCGGACAGCAATCAGCCCCAGCATTTT
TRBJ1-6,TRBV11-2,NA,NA,CASSRRDFSGALHF,TGTGCCAGCAGTCGACGAGATTTTTCTGGAGCCCTCCACTTT
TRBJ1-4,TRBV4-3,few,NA,CASSQRAGEKLFF,TGCGCCAGCAGCCAGAGGGCGGGGGAAAAACTGTTTTTT
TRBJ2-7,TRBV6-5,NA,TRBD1,CASSSTGNPYEQYF,TGTGCCAGCAGTTCGACAGGGAACCCCTACGAGCAGTACTTC
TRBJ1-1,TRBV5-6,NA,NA,CASRSARAMNTEAFF,TGTGCCAGCAGGAGTGCTCGGGCTATGAACACTGAAGCTTTCTTT
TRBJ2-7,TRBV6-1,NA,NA,CASSVGTTYEQYF,TGTGCCAGCAGTGTCGGGACAACCTACGAGCAGTACTTC
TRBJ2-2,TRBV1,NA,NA,CTSSRRLVVNQNTGELFF,TGCACCAGCAGCCGTCGACTAGTCGTGAACCAGAACACCGGGGAGCTGTTTTTT
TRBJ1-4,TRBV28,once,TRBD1,CASRRRRGLQEKLFF,TGTGCCAGCAGACGTCGAAGGGGGCTTCAAGAAAAACTGTTTTTT
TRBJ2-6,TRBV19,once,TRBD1,CASRMDRGPSGANVLTF,TGTGCCAGTAGGATGGACAGGGGACCCTCTGGGGCCAACGTCCTGACTTTC
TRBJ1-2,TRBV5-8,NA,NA,CASSLRKTPGDPVDYGYTF,TGTGCCAGCAGCTTGCGTAAAACCCCGGGCGACCCGGTGGACTATGGCTACACCTTC
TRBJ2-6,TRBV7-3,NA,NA,CASSLRPGSGANVLTF,TGTGCCAGCAGCTTAAGGCCGGGCTCTGGGGCCAACGTCCTGACTTTC
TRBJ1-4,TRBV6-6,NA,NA,CASSQANEKLFF,TGTGCCAGCAGCCAAGCTAATGAAAAACTGTTTTTT
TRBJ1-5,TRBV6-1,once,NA,CASTHEGRPSQPQHF,TGTGCCAGCACCCACGAGGGCAGGCCTTCTCAGCCCCAGCATTTT
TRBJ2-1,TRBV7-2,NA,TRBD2,CASSLDRTSGRNEQFF,TGTGCCAGCAGCTTAGACCGGACTAGCGGGCGCAATGAGCAGTTCTTC
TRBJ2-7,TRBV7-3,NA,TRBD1,CASSWTGGYEQYF,TGTGCCAGCAGCTGGACAGGGGGCTACGAGCAGTACTTC
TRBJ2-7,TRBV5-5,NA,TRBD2,CASSLASLAVFYEQYF,TGTGCCAGCAGCTTGGCTTCACTAGCGGTGTTCTACGAGCAGTACTTC
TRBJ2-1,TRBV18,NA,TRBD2,CASSPGLAMYNEQFF,TGTGCCAGCTCCCCGGGACTAGCAATGTACAATGAGCAGTTCTTC
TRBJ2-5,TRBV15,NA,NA,CATSSPRGGRRETQYF,TGTGCCACCAGCAGCCCTCGTGGGGGACGACGAGAGACCCAGTACTTC